These T cell receptor beta chains were read from a single sample in a study of OX40 agonist ivuxolimab in advanced cancers. Libraries were prepared by immunoSEQ multiplex PCR; TCRdb keeps only in-frame clonotypes and omits some of them. The data show tens of thousands of clones, around 85% seen once. This specimen consisted of CD4+ or CD8+ T cells sorted from blood, obtained in a trial of the OX40 agonist ivuxolimab. Every receptor here comes from an adult with an advanced solid tumor such as melanoma, head and neck, liver or kidney cancer. Both conserved end residues are part of each CDR3. The order of the fields is CDR3 length, J gene, V gene, clone size, D gene, CDR3 DNA, CDR3 protein. The D gene is left open where the match is weak. Clone size is given for some rows only: seen once, a few or many times, or a class if the clone is expanded.

13 | TRBJ2-7 | TRBV28 | - | TRBD2 | TGTGCCAGCAGGGGCGGGAGCTCCTACGAGCAGTACTTC | CASRGGSSYEQYF
16 | TRBJ1-2 | TRBV6-6 | once | TRBD1 | TGTGCCAGCAGCACTCCGGGACAGGGGGCAGGCTATGGCTACACCTTC | CASSTPGQGAGYGYTF
11 | TRBJ1-5 | TRBV2 | - | TRBD1 | TGTGCCAGCAGGGACAGGGTGAAACAGCATTTT | CASRDRVKQHF
15 | TRBJ1-4 | TRBV9 | - | - | TGTGCCAGCAGACGGGGTCCGAATGAAGATGAAAAACTGTTTTTT | CASRRGPNEDEKLFF
13 | TRBJ2-5 | TRBV18 | - | - | TGTGCCAGCTCGCCTTGGACAGAAGAGACCCAGTACTTC | CASSPWTEETQYF
14 | TRBJ2-5 | TRBV19 | - | - | TGTGCCAGTAGTCGCGGGGTACTACAAGAGACCCAGTACTTC | CASSRGVLQETQYF
13 | TRBJ2-4 | TRBV19 | - | - | TGTGCCACAGGGGGGGTTGCCAAAAACATTCAGTACTTC | CATGGVAKNIQYF
16 | TRBJ2-7 | TRBV27 | - | TRBD1 | TGTGCCAGCAGTCAATACCGGGACAGGGTTCTCTACGAGCAGTACTTC | CASSQYRDRVLYEQYF
15 | TRBJ1-5 | TRBV4-2 | - | - | TGTGCCAGCAGCCAAGATCCGGCAGGAAATCAGCCCCAGCATTTT | CASSQDPAGNQPQHF
17 | TRBJ2-2 | TRBV29-1 | - | - | TGCAGCGTTGAAGAGAAGTTTCGCGGTGCGAACACCGGGGAGCTGTTTTTT | CSVEEKFRGANTGELFF
15 | TRBJ2-1 | TRBV9 | - | TRBD2 | TGTGCCACCGCTAGGGACTACACGTCCTACAATGAGCAGTTCTTC | CATARDYTSYNEQFF
17 | TRBJ2-6 | TRBV4-2 | - | TRBD1 | TGTGCCAGCACCCCGGGACAGGGGCGAACTGGGGCCAACGTCCTGACTTTC | CASTPGQGRTGANVLTF
13 | TRBJ1-5 | TRBV7-9 | - | - | TGTGCCAGCAGCCTCGTAGCAAATCAGCCCCAGCATTTT | CASSLVANQPQHF
13 | TRBJ2-3 | TRBV5-1 | - | TRBD2 | TGCGCCAGCAGCGGGGCGGGGGCAGATACGCAGTATTTT | CASSGAGADTQYF
15 | TRBJ2-1 | TRBV7-2 | once | - | TGTGCCAGCAGCTTAGGCAGTGGACGCTACAATGAGCAGTTCTTC | CASSLGSGRYNEQFF
13 | TRBJ1-1 | TRBV6-1 | - | - | TGTGCCAGCAGTGAACAGGGCAGGACTGAAGCTTTCTTT | CASSEQGRTEAFF
14 | TRBJ2-5 | TRBV6-1 | - | TRBD1 | TGTGCCAGCAAGGAACAGGGGGTTTCGGAGACCCAGTACTTC | CASKEQGVSETQYF
13 | TRBJ2-5 | TRBV5-1 | - | - | TGCGCCAGCAGCGGACAGAACCAAGAGACCCAGTACTTC | CASSGQNQETQYF
13 | TRBJ1-2 | TRBV28 | - | - | TGTGCCACCGACGACAACCGGGACAACGGCTACACCTTC | CATDDNRDNGYTF
11 | TRBJ2-2 | TRBV20-1 | - | - | TGCAGTGCTAGAGATCTTGGGGAGCTGTTTTTT | CSARDLGELFF
16 | TRBJ2-7 | TRBV4-1 | - | - | TGCGCCAGCAGCCAAACACCGGGACTCTTCCTCTACGAGCAGTACTTC | CASSQTPGLFLYEQYF
14 | TRBJ2-4 | TRBV5-1 | - | TRBD1 | TGCGCCAGCAGCTTAGGGGGCGTCGGGAACATTCAGTACTTC | CASSLGGVGNIQYF
13 | TRBJ1-5 | TRBV4-1 | - | - | TGCGCCAGCAGCCAAGATTACAATCAGCCCCAGCATTTT | CASSQDYNQPQHF
14 | TRBJ1-2 | TRBV7-3 | - | - | TGTGCCAGCAGCTTAACCGGGACGGGTTATGGCTACACCTTC | CASSLTGTGYGYTF
13 | TRBJ2-2 | TRBV6-5 | - | - | TGTGCCAGCAGTTTAAAAAACACCGGGGAGCTGTTTTTT | CASSLKNTGELFF
16 | TRBJ1-6 | TRBV7-2 | - | - | TGTGCCAGCAGCTGGGGACCCGTGGGGTATAATTCACCCCTCCACTTT | CASSWGPVGYNSPLHF
15 | TRBJ2-7 | TRBV5-4 | - | - | TGTGCCAGCAGCCCGAAAGGGGGGAAACCCTACGAGCAGTACTTC | CASSPKGGKPYEQYF
18 | TRBJ2-2 | TRBV5-6 | - | TRBD2 | TGTGCCAGCAGCCTCAGGACTAGCGGGACCTCTGGGGCCGGGGAGCTGTTTTTT | CASSLRTSGTSGAGELFF
15 | TRBJ2-7 | TRBV6-5 | - | TRBD2 | TGTGCCAGCACCCCGGGGTGGGGGACTACCTACGAGCAGTACTTC | CASTPGWGTTYEQYF